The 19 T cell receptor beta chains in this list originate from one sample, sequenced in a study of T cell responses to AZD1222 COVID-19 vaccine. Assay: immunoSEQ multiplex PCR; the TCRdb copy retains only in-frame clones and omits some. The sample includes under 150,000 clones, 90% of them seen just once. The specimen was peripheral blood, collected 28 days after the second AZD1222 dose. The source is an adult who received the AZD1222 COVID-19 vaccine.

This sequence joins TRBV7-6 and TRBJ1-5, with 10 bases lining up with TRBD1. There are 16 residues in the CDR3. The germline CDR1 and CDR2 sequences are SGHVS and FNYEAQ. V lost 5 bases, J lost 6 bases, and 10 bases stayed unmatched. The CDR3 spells CASSTHRQGAGQPQHF. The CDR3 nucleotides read TGTGCCAGCAGCACCCACCGACAGGGGGCGGGTCAGCCCCAGCATTTT.

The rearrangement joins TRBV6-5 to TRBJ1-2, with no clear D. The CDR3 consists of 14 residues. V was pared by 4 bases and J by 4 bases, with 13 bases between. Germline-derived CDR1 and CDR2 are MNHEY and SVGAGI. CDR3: CASSSEGLVYGYTF. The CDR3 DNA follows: TGTGCCAGCAGTTCGGAGGGTTTGGTCTATGGCTACACCTTC.

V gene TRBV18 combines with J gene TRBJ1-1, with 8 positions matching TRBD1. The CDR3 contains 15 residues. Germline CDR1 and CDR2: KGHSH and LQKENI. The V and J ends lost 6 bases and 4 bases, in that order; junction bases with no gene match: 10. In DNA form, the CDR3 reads TGTGCCAGCTCCCTGACAGGGGAGACGGCCACTGAAGCTTTCTTT. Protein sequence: CASSLTGETATEAFF.

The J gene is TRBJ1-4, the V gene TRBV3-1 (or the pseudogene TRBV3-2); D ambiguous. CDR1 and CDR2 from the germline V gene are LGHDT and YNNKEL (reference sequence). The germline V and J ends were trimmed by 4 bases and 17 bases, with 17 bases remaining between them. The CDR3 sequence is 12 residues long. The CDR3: CASSPSRRPLFF. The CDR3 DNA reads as TGTGCCAGCAGCCCCTCGCGCAGGCCTCTATTTTTT.

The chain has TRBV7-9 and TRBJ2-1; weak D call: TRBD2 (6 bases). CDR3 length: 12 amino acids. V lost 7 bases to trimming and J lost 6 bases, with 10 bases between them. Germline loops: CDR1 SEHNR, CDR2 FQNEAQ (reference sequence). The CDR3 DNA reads TGTGCCAGCAATCGCGGGGTCAATGAGCAGTTCTTC. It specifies CASNRGVNEQFF.

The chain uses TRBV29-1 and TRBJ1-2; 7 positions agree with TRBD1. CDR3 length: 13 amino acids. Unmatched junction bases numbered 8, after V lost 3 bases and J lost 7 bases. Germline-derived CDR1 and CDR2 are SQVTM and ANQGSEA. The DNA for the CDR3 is TGCAGCGTTGATCAACGGGACAGTAGTGGCTACACCTTC. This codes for CSVDQRDSSGYTF.

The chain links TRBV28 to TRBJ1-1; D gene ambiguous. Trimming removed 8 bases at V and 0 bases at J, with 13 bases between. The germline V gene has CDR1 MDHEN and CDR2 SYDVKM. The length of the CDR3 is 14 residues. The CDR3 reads CASEPQRLNTEAFF. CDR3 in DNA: TGTGCCAGCGAGCCCCAACGGTTGAACACTGAAGCTTTCTTT.

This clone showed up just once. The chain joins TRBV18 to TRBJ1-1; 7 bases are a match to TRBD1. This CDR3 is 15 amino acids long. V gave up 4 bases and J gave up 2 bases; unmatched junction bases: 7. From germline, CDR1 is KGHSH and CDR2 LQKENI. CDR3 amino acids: CASSQVGDSNTEAFF. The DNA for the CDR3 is TGTGCCAGCTCACAGGTTGGGGACAGCAACACTGAAGCTTTCTTT.

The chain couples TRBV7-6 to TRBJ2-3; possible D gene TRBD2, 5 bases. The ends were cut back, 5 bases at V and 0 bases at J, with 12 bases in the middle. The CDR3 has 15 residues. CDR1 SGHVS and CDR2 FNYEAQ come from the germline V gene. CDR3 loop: CASSPRTGSTDTQYF. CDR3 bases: TGTGCCAGCAGCCCTCGGACGGGGAGCACAGATACGCAGTATTTT.

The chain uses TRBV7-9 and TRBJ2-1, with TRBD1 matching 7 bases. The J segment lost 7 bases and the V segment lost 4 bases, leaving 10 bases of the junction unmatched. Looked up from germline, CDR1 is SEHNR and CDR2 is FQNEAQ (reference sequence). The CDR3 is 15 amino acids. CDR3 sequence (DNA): TGTGCCAGCAGCTCAACCGGGACAGTCGTGAATGAGCAGTTCTTC. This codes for CASSSTGTVVNEQFF.

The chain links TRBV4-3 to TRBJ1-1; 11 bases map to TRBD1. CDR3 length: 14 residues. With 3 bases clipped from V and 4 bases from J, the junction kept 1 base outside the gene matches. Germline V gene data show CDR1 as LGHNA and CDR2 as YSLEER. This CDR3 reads CASSQGQGVTEAFF. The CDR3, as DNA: TGCGCCAGCAGCCAGGGACAGGGGGTCACTGAAGCTTTCTTT.

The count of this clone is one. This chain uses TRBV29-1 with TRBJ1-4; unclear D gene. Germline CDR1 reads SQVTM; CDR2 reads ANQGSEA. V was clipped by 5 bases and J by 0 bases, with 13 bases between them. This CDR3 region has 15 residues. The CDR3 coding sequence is TGCAGCGTTATTTTGGGGTTTTCAACTAATGAAAAACTGTTTTTT. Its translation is CSVILGFSTNEKLFF.

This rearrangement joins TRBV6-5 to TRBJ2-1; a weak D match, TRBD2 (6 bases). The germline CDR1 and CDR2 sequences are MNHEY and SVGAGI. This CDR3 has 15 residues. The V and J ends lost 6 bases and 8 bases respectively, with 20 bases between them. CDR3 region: CASSQTVGGGYEQFF. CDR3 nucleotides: TGTGCCAGCAGCCAGACTGTGGGAGGAGGGTATGAGCAGTTCTTC.

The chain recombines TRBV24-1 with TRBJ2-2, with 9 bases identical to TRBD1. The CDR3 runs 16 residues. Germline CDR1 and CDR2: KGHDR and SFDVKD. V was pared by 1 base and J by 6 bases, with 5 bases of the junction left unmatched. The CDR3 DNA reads TGTGCCACCAGTGATTTTAGGGGACAGGGACCCGGGGAGCTGTTTTTT. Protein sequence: CATSDFRGQGPGELFF.

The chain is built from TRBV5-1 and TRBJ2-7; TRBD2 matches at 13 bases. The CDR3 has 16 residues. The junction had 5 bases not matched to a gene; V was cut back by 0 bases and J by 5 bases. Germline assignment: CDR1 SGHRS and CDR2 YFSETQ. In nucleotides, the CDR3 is TGCGCCAGCAGCTTGGGGACTAGCGGGAGTGTCGACGAGCAGTACTTC. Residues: CASSLGTSGSVDEQYF. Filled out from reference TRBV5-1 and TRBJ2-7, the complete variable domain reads KAGVTQTPRYLIKTRGQQVTLSCSPISGHRSVSWYQQTPGQGLQFLFEYFSETQRNKGNFPGRFSGRQFSNSRSEMNVSTLELGDSALYLCASSLGTSGSVDEQYFGPGTRLTVT.

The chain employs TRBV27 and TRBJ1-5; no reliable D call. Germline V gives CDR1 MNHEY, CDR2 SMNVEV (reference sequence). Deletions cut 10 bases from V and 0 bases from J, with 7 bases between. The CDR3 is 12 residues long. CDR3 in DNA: TGTGCCACTTCGGATAGCAATCAGCCCCAGCATTTT. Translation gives CATSDSNQPQHF.

The CDR3 DNA sequence: TGTGCCAGCAGCTCGACCGGGGTTGGAAACACCATATATTTT. Translation: CASSSTGVGNTIYF. The chain is built from TRBV7-8 and TRBJ1-3, with D uncertain. Germline values: CDR1 SGHVS, CDR2 FQNEAQ. CDR3 length equals 14 residues. V lost 4 bases and J 3 bases, leaving 10 bases between the germline ends.

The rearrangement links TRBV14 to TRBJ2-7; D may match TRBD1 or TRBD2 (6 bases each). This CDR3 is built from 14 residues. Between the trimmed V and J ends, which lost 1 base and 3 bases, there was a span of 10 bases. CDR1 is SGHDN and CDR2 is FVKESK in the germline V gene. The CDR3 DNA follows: TGTGCCAGCAGCCAAGGCAGGGGAGGCTACGAGCAGTACTTC. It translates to CASSQGRGGYEQYF.

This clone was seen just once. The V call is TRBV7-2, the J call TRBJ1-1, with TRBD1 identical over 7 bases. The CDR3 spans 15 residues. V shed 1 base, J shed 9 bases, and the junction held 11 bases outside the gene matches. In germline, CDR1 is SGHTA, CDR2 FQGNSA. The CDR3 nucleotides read TGTGCCAGCAGCTTAGAGACGGGTCGACAGGGTAAAGCTTTCTTT. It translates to CASSLETGRQGKAFF.